This T cell receptor beta chain was documented in a study of Ad26.COV2.S vaccination and SARS-CoV-2 variants. Germline assignment: CDR1 GTSNPN and CDR2 SVGIG (reference sequence). The CDR3 consists of 15 residues. The junction had 10 bases not matched to a gene; V was cut back by 2 bases and J by 8 bases. Assay used: immunoSEQ multiplex PCR; TCRdb lists only in-frame clones, some missing. Here the sample spans fewer than 400,000 clones, 88% being singletons. The study's findings and limits: Following vaccination, spike-specific CD8+ and CD4+ T cell responses reportedly exhibited substantial breadth. Vaccinees showed greater spike-specific TCR breadth than placebo recipients. Total T cell responses were possibly underestimated by TCR breadth and depth analyses.

This clone occurred once. The antigen is unknown. The sample's treatment: about 20 received Ad26.COV2.S at low or high dose, single or two shots; a few received placebo; per-sample allocation not given. Day 63 after the first vaccine or placebo injection was the time point for sampling. Sequencing was performed on peripheral blood, taken in a trial of Ad26.COV2.S vaccine versus placebo. The chain employs TRBV30 and TRBJ2-1; 9 nucleotides agree with TRBD2. The clonotype was recovered from a person aged 18-60 years who received the Ad26.COV2.S COVID-19 vaccine or a placebo. In DNA, the CDR3 is TGTGCCTGGAGTTTCCGGACTAGCGTGGACGATGAGCAGTTCTTC. It encodes CAWSFRTSVDDEQFF.